A single sample gave rise to the 8 T cell receptor beta chains below, sequenced in a study of T cells in Graves' hyperthyroidism and ophthalmopathy. RNA transcripts yielded amplified TCR beta CDR3 regions. First-round RT-PCR with HTBI primers amplified the TCR CDR3 region. MiXCR, applied by TCRdb to the multiplex PCR reads, yields one record per CDR3 protein. The repertoire has a few hundred thousand distinct CDR3 sequences, about a sixth of them found once; the top ten carry around 3.3%. Sequenced sample: blood. The receptors stem from a middle-aged woman with Graves' ophthalmopathy.

There are many counts of this clonotype. The chain couples TRBV12-3 or TRBV12-4 to TRBJ2-2; unclear D gene. Trimming removed 7 bases from V and 2 bases from J, with 11 bases in between. This CDR3 spans 14 amino acids. CDR3 sequence (DNA): TGTGCCAGCATTCCCGGAACTAACACCGGGGAGCTGTTTTTT. It is translated as CASIPGTNTGELFF.

The chain joins TRBV30 to TRBJ2-1; D is uncertain. Germline assignment: CDR1 GTSNPN and CDR2 SVGIG (reference sequence). The V and J ends lost 1 base and 2 bases respectively, with 6 bases between them. CDR3 length equals 13 residues. The CDR3 protein is CAWSADTYNEQFF. CDR3 nucleotides: TGTGCCTGGAGTGCTGACACCTACAATGAGCAGTTCTTC. The full variable domain, with the rest looked up from reference TRBV30 and TRBJ2-1, is SQTIHQWPATLVQPVGSPLSLECTVEGTSNPNLYWYRQAAGRGLQLLFYSVGIGQISSEVPQNLSASRPQDRQFILSSKKLLLSDSGFYLCAWSADTYNEQFFGPGTRLTVL.

V is TRBV20-1 and J is TRBJ1-2; D not certain. This CDR3 comprises 15 residues. Trimming removed 5 bases from V and 1 base from J, with 17 bases in between. Germline V gene lookup returns CDR1 DFQATT and CDR2 SNEGSKA (reference sequence). CDR3 bases: TGCAGTGCTCGAGGGATCTACAAAAATAACTATGGCTACACCTTC. This translates into CSARGIYKNNYGYTF.

Worth noting for this clonotype: This could be a read error, since a much larger clone is one nucleotide away. This chain connects TRBV20-1 to TRBJ1-4, with TRBD1 as a possible D gene (6 bases). The CDR3 spans 13 residues. CDR1 and CDR2 from the germline V gene are DFQATT and SNEGSKA (reference sequence). The CDR3 region is CSATEGGNGKLFF. Written as DNA, the CDR3 is TGCAGTGCTACCGAGGGGGGGAATGGAAAACTGTTTTTT.

V is TRBV30 and J is TRBJ1-1; 10 positions agree with TRBD1. J lost 4 bases, V lost 3 bases, and 5 bases had no gene match. The CDR3 consists of 14 residues. In germline, CDR1 is GTSNPN, CDR2 SVGIG (reference sequence). The CDR3 loop is CAWSGTGAPTEAFF. As DNA, the CDR3 is TGTGCCTGGAGCGGGACAGGGGCCCCCACTGAAGCTTTCTTT.

The chain uses TRBV6-1 and TRBJ2-5; the match to TRBD1 covers 8 bases. The CDR3 is 16 residues long. The germline V gene has CDR1 MNHNS and CDR2 SASEGT. The junction had 8 bases not matched to a gene; V was cut back by 4 bases and J by 1 base. The CDR3: CASSAWDRRGQETQYF. CDR3 DNA: TGTGCCAGCAGTGCCTGGGACAGGAGAGGCCAAGAGACCCAGTACTTC.

The CDR3 reads CASSYGEEGYEQYF. The CDR3 DNA reads as TGTGCCAGCAGTTACGGGGAGGAAGGGTACGAGCAGTACTTC. The rearrangement uses TRBV6-2 or TRBV6-3 and TRBJ2-7; weak D call: TRBD2 (6 bases). Trimming removed 2 bases at V and 4 bases at J, with 12 bases between. This CDR3 has 14 amino acids. Germline CDR1 is MNHEY and CDR2 is SVGEGT.

This clonotype was counted many times. The chain joins TRBV11-2 to TRBJ1-4; D unclear. This CDR3 is 12 amino acids long. Germline CDR1 and CDR2: SGHAT and FQNNGV. V was pared by 3 bases and J by 8 bases, with 7 bases between. The CDR3 DNA reads as TGTGCCAGCAGCTTTTGGGGAGAAAAACTGTTTTTT. This gives the protein CASSFWGEKLFF.